Listed below are T cell receptor beta chains from one sample, sequenced in a study of regulatory T cells in long-lasting Graves disease. TCRdb re-analysed the multiplex PCR reads in MiXCR, keeping a single row per CDR3 protein. The sample lists about 370,000 distinct CDR3 sequences; 15% to 19% were seen once. The sample consisted of peripheral blood mononuclear cells (PBMCs), taken at new diagnosis, from a patient treated with antithyroid drugs. These receptor sequences come from a female donor with Graves disease. The CDR3 runs from the conserved cysteine through the conserved F or W. The D gene is left open where the match is weak. Size is omitted from some rows. Given values are once, few, many or a class for expanded clones.

cdr3_aa | cdr3_nt | clone_size | j_call | d_call | v_call
CASSLAEEAGGVGETQYF | TGTGCCAGCAGCTTAGCGGAAGAGGCAGGGGGCGTCGGAGAGACCCAGTACTTC | many | TRBJ2-5 | TRBD1 | TRBV7-2
CASSLSPVNTGELFF | TGTGCCAGCAGTTTATCTCCAGTCAACACCGGGGAGCTGTTTTTT | NA | TRBJ2-2 | NA | TRBV27
CASTEDRGNNSPLHF | TGTGCCAGCACCGAGGACAGGGGGAATAATTCACCCCTCCACTTT | many | TRBJ1-6 | TRBD1 | TRBV2
CASADLGPYGEQFF | TGTGCCAGCGCCGACCTAGGGCCCTATGGCGAGCAGTTCTTC | NA | TRBJ2-1 | NA | TRBV27
CASSRGQGWNEQFF | TGTGCCAGCAGTCGGGGACAGGGGTGGAATGAGCAGTTCTTC | NA | TRBJ2-1 | TRBD1 | TRBV28
CASSQHTYRYWGTEAFF | TGTGCCAGCAGTCAACACACATATAGGTACTGGGGCACTGAAGCTTTCTTT | many | TRBJ1-1 | NA | TRBV6-1
CASSLAAGGGGYTF | TGCGCCAGCAGCTTGGCCGCGGGCGGGGGCGGCTACACCTTC | many | TRBJ1-2 | NA | TRBV5-1
CSVLVGTRGQNQPQHF | TGCAGCGTTTTGGTGGGGACCCGGGGGCAAAATCAGCCCCAGCATTTT | few | TRBJ1-5 | NA | TRBV29-1
CASTNQTSMYHPPGEFYNEQFF | TGTGCCAGCACCAACCAGACATCTATGTACCACCCCCCGGGAGAGTTCTACAATGAGCAGTTCTTC | NA | TRBJ2-1 | NA | TRBV12-3/TRBV12-4
CASSARRRSRNTGELFF | TGTGCCAGCAGCGCACGCCGGAGATCACGGAACACCGGGGAGCTGTTTTTT | few | TRBJ2-2 | NA | TRBV9
CASSLVQIRSTRNTEAFF | TGTGCCAGCAGCTTGGTTCAGATTCGTAGCACCAGAAACACTGAAGCTTTCTTT | many | TRBJ1-1 | NA | TRBV5-4
CASTPGESEDAIMEPQHF | TGTGCCAGCACCCCAGGGGAAAGTGAAGACGCAATTATGGAACCCCAGCATTTT | many | TRBJ1-5 | NA | TRBV6-1
CASSLKGASEQYF | TGTGCCAGCAGTTTAAAGGGGGCGAGCGAGCAGTACTTC | NA | TRBJ2-7 | TRBD1 | TRBV11-2
CASSQPSGTVGNQPQHF | TGCGCCAGCAGCCAACCGTCCGGGACAGTTGGCAATCAGCCCCAGCATTTT | many | TRBJ1-5 | TRBD1 | TRBV4-1
CSERTGGGTEAFF | TGCAGCGAGCGGACAGGGGGTGGCACTGAAGCTTTCTTT | many | TRBJ1-1 | TRBD1 | TRBV29-1
CASRPGLGSYEQYF | TGTGCCAGCAGACCGGGACTCGGCTCCTACGAGCAGTACTTC | NA | TRBJ2-7 | NA | TRBV9
CASSLGREACF | TGCGCCAGCAGCTTGGGACGTGAGGCTTGCTTT | NA | TRBJ1-1 | NA | TRBV5-1